This TCR beta chain is drawn from a study of blood T cell repertoires in COVID-19. Study-level information: Acute-phase and convalescent COVID-19 samples originated in the United States, Italy and Spain.

The study drew participants aged roughly 18 to 95 years from fewer than 30 US areas. As processed by the authors: Reference gene primer amplification gave nucleated cell count estimates. The data were produced by immunoSEQ multiplex PCR, yet TCRdb's version contains in-frame clones alone and is incomplete. That table gives V, J and clone size, and the DNA gave D and trimming. The sample yields under 300,000 clones, 86% seen once. The CDR3 is 19 residues long. Looked up from germline, CDR1 is LGHNA and CDR2 is YNFKEQ. V was clipped by 4 bases and J by 8 bases; unmatched bases: 14. The sample comprised PBMCs or T cells enriched from blood (not recorded which). The rearrangement uses TRBV4-2 and TRBJ2-1, with 16 bases lining up with TRBD2. The TCR originated in a woman in her thirties or forties with acute COVID-19. The CDR3, as DNA: TGTGCCAGCAGCCGCTGGATAGGGACTAGCGGGAGGGCTAAGGATGAGCAGTTCTTC. It yields the protein CASSRWIGTSGRAKDEQFF.